The T cell receptor beta chain under discussion was sequenced for a study of cytomegalovirus exposure and HLA in healthy donors. Study at large: The 120 or so validation repertoires used the same platform as the 550 to 750 first-cohort repertoires, a later analysis reported.

Overall study findings and caveats: A classifier reportedly called cytomegalovirus status with high sensitivity and specificity. A few chains linked to CMV were shown in vitro to be specific for CMV antigens.

Note on this clone: Its cognate antigen is unknown.

Germline V gives CDR1 MNHEY, CDR2 SVGAGI. The trim removed 6 bases at V and 8 bases at J, leaving 11 bases unmatched. The CDR3 is 14 amino acids. TCRdb's table, derived via immunoSEQ multiplex PCR, lists solely in-frame clones and lacks some. The sample lists 260,000 or so clones, 85% to 90% occurring once. This sequence originates from a young man in good health and CMV-seronegative. The V call is TRBV6-5, the J call TRBJ1-2; TRBD1 matches 8 bases. Sequencing input: PBMCs. CDR3 sequence: CASRKQGGSRGYTF. Written as DNA, the CDR3 is TGTGCCAGCAGGAAACAGGGGGGGTCGAGAGGCTACACCTTC.